These 17 T cell receptor beta chains originate from one sample sequenced in a study of T cell clonotyping in hematopoietic cell transplantation. Data came from immunoSEQ multiplex PCR; TCRdb stores just in-frame clones and leaves some out. The data show 15,000 or so clones, less than 80% seen once. This material consisted of PBMCs, taken 30 days after allogeneic stem cell transplant. The receptors were gathered from a male patient in his fifties or sixties who had an allogeneic stem cell transplant from an unrelated donor, so T cells may come from the graft donor. Some clones in this sample may be carry-over from other donors' samples.

This clone has just a few counts. J is TRBJ1-2 and V is TRBV29-1; maybe TRBD1 (5 bases). Per germline, CDR1 SQVTM and CDR2 ANQGSEA. Trimming shortened V by 5 bases and J by 4 bases, and 11 bases separated the two germline ends. CDR3 size: 12 residues. The CDR3 DNA reads as TGCAGCGTTTCACGGGGGATCTATGGCTACACCTTC. Its protein is CSVSRGIYGYTF.

This clone was picked up a small number of times. CDR3 nucleotides: TGTGCCAGCAGCTGGGCCGCGGCCGGGGAGCTGTTTTTT. It translates to CASSWAAAGELFF. The chain carries TRBV5-4 and TRBJ2-2, with D unresolved. Germline CDR1 is SGHNT and CDR2 is YYREEE (reference sequence). Trimming pared 3 bases from V and 6 bases from J, leaving 9 bases between. There are 13 residues in the CDR3.

This clone was seen only a few times. The chain carries TRBV4-1 and TRBJ2-7, with 7 bases identical to TRBD2. This CDR3 region has 16 residues. Trimming cost V 3 bases and J 0 bases; bases outside gene matches: 8. Germline V gene data show CDR1 as MGHRA and CDR2 as YSYEKL. The CDR3 sequence: CASSQMGRGSSYEQYF. The DNA of the CDR3 is TGCGCCAGCAGCCAGATGGGGCGGGGGAGCTCCTACGAGCAGTACTTC.

The chain joins TRBV6-9 to TRBJ1-2, with a weak D call TRBD1 (5 bases). V shed 6 bases and J shed 6 bases, with 11 bases lying between them. CDR3 length equals 12 residues. Looked up from germline, CDR1 is MNHGY and CDR2 is SVAAGI. The CDR3 DNA reads TGTGCCAGCAGCTTGGGGGGGGATGGCTACACCTTC. It codes for CASSLGGDGYTF.

The chain couples TRBV6-5 to TRBJ1-2; 8 nucleotides agree with TRBD1. V lost 6 bases and J lost 8; bases outside the gene matches: 14. This CDR3 contains 15 residues. The germline V gene encodes CDR1 MNHEY and CDR2 SVGAGI. The CDR3 DNA reads TGTGCCAGCAGCTTTTTTTTGACAGGGGTTGGAGGCTACACCTTC. Amino acid sequence: CASSFFLTGVGGYTF.

The chain links TRBV28 to TRBJ1-1, with D unresolved. The CDR3 length is 10 residues. The V gene's germline CDR1 is MDHEN and CDR2 SYDVKM. V lost 6 bases, J lost 5 bases, and 4 bases lay in between. The CDR3 coding sequence is TGTGCCAGCAGACGTACTGAAGCTTTCTTT. It is translated as CASRRTEAFF. Complete variable domain (other parts from reference TRBV28 and TRBJ1-1): DVKVTQSSRYLVKRTGEKVFLECVQDMDHENMFWYRQDPGLGLRLIYFSYDVKMKEKGDIPEGYSVSREKKERFSLILESASTNQTSMYLCASRRTEAFFGQGTRLTVV.

The chain links TRBV27 to TRBJ1-4; D unresolved. The CDR3 has 13 residues. V gave up 5 bases and J gave up 4 bases, with 8 bases separating them. From germline, CDR1 is MNHEY and CDR2 SMNVEV (reference sequence). This CDR3 is CASSPLNNEKLFF. CDR3 coding DNA: TGTGCCAGCAGTCCCCTCAATAATGAAAAACTGTTTTTT.

The chain uses TRBV10-3 and TRBJ1-2; D might be TRBD1 (5 bases). Trimming shortened V by 5 bases and J by 8 bases, and 21 bases separated the two germline ends. CDR1 is ENHRY and CDR2 is SYGVKD in the germline V gene. This CDR3 is 15 amino acids long. DNA of the CDR3: TGTGCCATCAGTAAACTAACCACAGGATCTTCGGGCTACACCTTC. Protein sequence: CAISKLTTGSSGYTF.

The chain joins TRBV29-1 to TRBJ2-3; D remains unclear. There are 11 residues in the CDR3. V lost 4 bases and J 4 bases, leaving 6 bases between the germline ends. CDR1 is SQVTM and CDR2 is ANQGSEA in the germline V gene. The CDR3 region has the DNA TGCAGCGTTGGGGTCCCAGATACGCAGTATTTT. Translated, it gives CSVGVPDTQYF.

This clone has a single count. This rearrangement joins TRBV6-1 to TRBJ2-2; TRBD1 matches at 8 bases. V gave up 8 bases and J gave up 2 bases; unmatched junction bases: 7. The CDR3 is 15 amino acids. Germline V CDR1 and CDR2: MNHNS, SASEGT. As DNA, the CDR3 is TGTGCCAGCCAACCGGGACAGGAAAACACCGGGGAGCTGTTTTTT. Its translation: CASQPGQENTGELFF.

The chain is built from TRBV10-3 and TRBJ2-5; perhaps TRBD1 as D (6 bases). The germline V and J ends were trimmed by 6 bases and 5 bases, with 16 bases remaining between them. Germline V gene lookup returns CDR1 ENHRY and CDR2 SYGVKD. CDR3 length equals 14 residues. DNA of the CDR3: TGTGCCATCAGGGGGAACAGGGATATCGAGACCCAGTACTTC. This sequence encodes CAIRGNRDIETQYF.

The chain has TRBV5-6 and TRBJ1-2; D is uncertain. Germline V CDR1 and CDR2: SGHDT, YYEEEE. There are 13 residues in the CDR3. The V end was cut by 3 bases, the J end by 8 bases, with 14 bases between. For the CDR3, the DNA is TGTGCCAGCAGCTCTGGACCGGGCGGCGGCTACACCTTC. Translating it yields CASSSGPGGGYTF.

The chain joins TRBV30 to TRBJ1-2, with 8 bases matching TRBD1. The length of the CDR3 is 15 residues. Germline V gives CDR1 GTSNPN, CDR2 SVGIG (reference sequence). The V and J ends lost 4 bases and 6 bases, in that order; junction bases with no gene match: 13. As DNA, the CDR3 is TGTGCCTGGAATCCCCCGGACAGGGAGGACAATGGCTACACCTTC. This codes for CAWNPPDREDNGYTF.

The chain couples TRBV28 to TRBJ1-2; D is possibly TRBD1 (5 bases). Germline V gene data show CDR1 as MDHEN and CDR2 as SYDVKM. V was cut by 2 bases and J by 4 bases, with 11 bases left in between. The CDR3 loop spans 14 amino acids. As DNA, the CDR3 is TGTGCCAGCAGTTTAACCGGGGGAACCTATGGCTACACCTTC. Protein product: CASSLTGGTYGYTF.

This chain joins TRBV29-1 and TRBJ2-1, with 13 nucleotides matching TRBD2. The CDR3 spans 14 residues. The V gene end was trimmed by 5 bases and the J gene end by 4 bases; junction bases not matched to a gene: 2. Germline lookup yields CDR1 SQVTM and CDR2 ANQGSEA. This CDR3 reads CSVLGLAGYNEQFF. In DNA form, the CDR3 reads TGCAGCGTTCTGGGACTAGCGGGATACAATGAGCAGTTCTTC.

A few counts support this clone. This chain connects TRBV5-1 to TRBJ2-7; tentatively, D is TRBD1 or TRBD2 (6 bases each). The CDR3 length is 14 residues. Germline CDR1 reads SGHRS; CDR2 reads YFSETQ. V was clipped by 0 bases and J by 3 bases, with 10 bases between them. The CDR3 region has the DNA TGCGCCAGCAGCTTGGCGGGGGCTGGCTACGAGCAGTACTTC. Its translation is CASSLAGAGYEQYF.

This sequence joins TRBV30 and TRBJ1-2, with 7 bases aligning to TRBD1. V dropped 3 bases and J dropped 6; count of bases not matched to a gene: 10. Per germline, CDR1 GTSNPN and CDR2 SVGIG (reference sequence). This CDR3 has 14 residues. CDR3 amino acids: CAWRPTGDSDGYTF. DNA of the CDR3: TGTGCCTGGAGACCAACAGGGGATTCGGATGGCTACACCTTC.